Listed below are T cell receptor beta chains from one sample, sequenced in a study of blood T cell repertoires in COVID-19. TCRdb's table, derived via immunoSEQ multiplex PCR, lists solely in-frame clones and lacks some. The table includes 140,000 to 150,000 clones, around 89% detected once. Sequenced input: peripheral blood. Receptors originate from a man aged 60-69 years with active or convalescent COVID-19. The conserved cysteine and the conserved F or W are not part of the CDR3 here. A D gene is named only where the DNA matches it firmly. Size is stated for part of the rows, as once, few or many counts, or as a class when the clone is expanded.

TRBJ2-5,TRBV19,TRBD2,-,ASSGTSGGETQY
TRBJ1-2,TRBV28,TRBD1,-,ASTLDRDGGYT
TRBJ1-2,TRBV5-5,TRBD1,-,ASSRGQAITNYGHT
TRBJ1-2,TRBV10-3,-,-,AISESPGYGYT
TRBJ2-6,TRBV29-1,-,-,SVQGGGANVLT
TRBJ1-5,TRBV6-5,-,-,ASSQGNQPQH
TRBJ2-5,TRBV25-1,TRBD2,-,ASSEAGGQETQY
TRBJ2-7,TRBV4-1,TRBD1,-,ASSQDERQGYYEQY
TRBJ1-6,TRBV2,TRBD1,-,AGSTEGAKDSPLH
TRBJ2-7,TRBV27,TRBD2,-,ASSLNPSSGSSYEQY
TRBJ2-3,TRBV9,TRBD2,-,ASSAGTSGYTDTQY
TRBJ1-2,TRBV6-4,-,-,ASSPTGLYGYT
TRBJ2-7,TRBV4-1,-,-,ASSPMVGYEQY
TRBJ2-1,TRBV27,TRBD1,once,ASSEDSYRDRGLNEQF
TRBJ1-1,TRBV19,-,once,ASSKTGLNEAF
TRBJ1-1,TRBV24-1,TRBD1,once,ATSAGTGIRGTEAF
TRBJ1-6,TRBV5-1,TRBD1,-,ASSPGTGDFNSPLH